The 6 T cell receptor beta chains in this list originate from one sample, sequenced in a study of identical twins (TCRdb year 2016). The receptor library was made with 5' RACE. Sequenced on an Illumina HiSeq 2000. TCRdb reprocessing: public reads trimmed at Q25 with fastp, clones called with MiXCR, in-frame beta chains kept. Entries that share a CDR3 protein sequence are merged under the most common genes and DNA. The sample contains around 670,000 distinct CDR3 sequences, 5.5% to 6.5% of them found a single time. The ten largest clones represent around 2% of the sample. Sequencing was done on a sample of naive T cells sorted from blood. The sample's cell subset or site label is to be understood as: cells isolated with a human naive T-cell isolation kit. The receptors shown here come from a man younger than 35 in good health.

This clonotype was seen repeatedly, ten times or more. The DNA for the CDR3 is TGTGCCAGCAGCTTAGGCCAGCAGTCCTACGAGCAGTACTTC. Translated: CASSLGQQSYEQYF. The rearrangement joins TRBV7-9 to TRBJ2-7; D remains ambiguous. V gave up 1 base and J gave up 1 base, with 8 bases separating them. The CDR3 is made up of 14 amino acids. CDR1 is SEHNR, CDR2 FQNEAQ, per germline (reference sequence). Full variable domain (outside the CDR3, taken from reference TRBV7-9 and TRBJ2-7): DTGVSQNPRHKITKRGQNVTFRCDPISEHNRLYWYRQTLGQGPEFLTYFQNEAQLEKSRLLSDRFSAERPKGSFSTLEIQRTEQGDSAMYLCASSLGQQSYEQYFGPGTRLTVT.

Ten or more counts support this clonotype. V and J are TRBV29-1 and TRBJ2-1; 7 nucleotides align to TRBD2. The CDR3 runs 14 residues. Germline V CDR1 and CDR2: SQVTM, ANQGSEA. The trim removed 8 bases at V and 2 bases at J, leaving 9 bases unmatched. The DNA of the CDR3 is TGCAGCTCCCCCGGCGGGAGCCCCTACAATGAGCAGTTCTTC. It encodes CSSPGGSPYNEQFF.

This clonotype has at least ten counts. The CDR3 DNA reads TGTGCCAGCAGTTACTCGACCGGGACTAGCGTCGGAGAGACCCAGTACTTC. Protein: CASSYSTGTSVGETQYF. The J gene is TRBJ2-5, the V gene TRBV6-5; 10 bases match TRBD2. Germline values: CDR1 MNHEY, CDR2 SVGAGI. The CDR3 consists of 17 residues. V dropped 0 bases and J dropped 4; count of bases not matched to a gene: 8.

This clonotype was detected a few times. This chain joins TRBV12-3 or TRBV12-4 and TRBJ1-1; unclear D gene. This CDR3 has 12 amino acids. Deletions cut 9 bases from V and 1 base from J, with 9 bases between. CDR3 protein: CARGFSNTEAFF. DNA for the CDR3: TGTGCCAGAGGCTTTTCGAACACTGAAGCTTTCTTT.

This rearrangement joins TRBV25-1 to TRBJ1-6; 10 nucleotides align to TRBD1. V lost 5 bases and J lost 8; bases outside the gene matches: 9. The germline V gene encodes CDR1 MGHDK and CDR2 SYGVNS. The CDR3 sequence is 16 residues long. CDR3 bases: TGTGCCAGCAGTCCCCTCGGGGGACAGGGGCATTCACCCCTCCACTTT. This translates into CASSPLGGQGHSPLHF.

The chain combines TRBV15 with TRBJ2-4, with 7 bases aligning to TRBD1. With 0 bases clipped from V and 5 bases from J, the junction kept 1 base outside the gene matches. Looked up from germline, CDR1 is LNHNV and CDR2 is YYDKDF (reference sequence). This CDR3 has 14 amino acids. The CDR3 coding sequence is TGTGCCACCAGCAGAGACGGGACAGAAAACATTCAGTACTTC. It codes for CATSRDGTENIQYF.